This passage covers 13 T cell receptor beta chains from one sample sequenced in a study of blood T cell repertoires in COVID-19. Method: immunoSEQ multiplex PCR; TCRdb's copy keeps in-frame clones and lacks some. The table lists tens of thousands of clones, roughly 74% of them singletons. The sample consisted of peripheral blood. These TCRs come from a man aged 70-80 years with COVID-19, enrolled during active disease.

The J gene is TRBJ1-5, the V gene TRBV2; a possible D gene is TRBD1 (6 bases). This CDR3 is built from 14 residues. Germline values: CDR1 SNHLY, CDR2 FYNNEI. Trimming took off 6 bases at V and 0 bases at J, with 9 bases between the two ends. As DNA, the CDR3 is TGTGCCAGCAGAACAGGGCTTAGCAATCAGCCCCAGCATTTT. Its protein product is CASRTGLSNQPQHF.

The rearrangement links TRBV21-1 to TRBJ2-3; the table's D gene call, TRBD2, was not cross checked with the DNA. TRBV21-1 is a pseudogene. This CDR3 has 21 amino acids. CDR3 coding DNA: TGTGCCAGCAGCAAAGTTCGCCTAGCGGGTCACCCCCCCCATCGGGCAGATACGCAGTATTTT. Translating gives CASSKVRLAGHPPHRADTQYF.

The V and J genes are TRBV19 and TRBJ2-1; TRBD2 agrees at 7 bases. CDR1 LNHDA and CDR2 SQIVND come from the germline V gene (reference sequence). V was clipped by 3 bases and J by 6 bases; unmatched bases: 5. This CDR3 contains 14 residues. The CDR3 protein is CASSIFSGSNEQFF. The CDR3 DNA is TGTGCCAGTAGTATTTTTAGCGGGTCCAATGAGCAGTTCTTC.

This clone was recorded many times. CDR3 DNA: TGCGCCAGCAGCTCCTCCGGGACATCAGATACGCAGTATTTT. It specifies CASSSSGTSDTQYF. The chain recombines TRBV5-1 with TRBJ2-3, with D possibly TRBD1 on 6 matching bases. This CDR3 is built from 14 residues. Germline V lookup: CDR1 SGHRS, CDR2 YFSETQ. The ends were cut back, 3 bases at V and 4 bases at J, with 12 bases in the middle. The full variable domain, completed using reference TRBV5-1 and TRBJ2-3, is KAGVTQTPRYLIKTRGQQVTLSCSPISGHRSVSWYQQTPGQGLQFLFEYFSETQRNKGNFPGRFSGRQFSNSRSEMNVSTLELGDSALYLCASSSSGTSDTQYFGPGTRLTVL.

This clone was observed a few times. The rearrangement links TRBV3-1 (or the pseudogene TRBV3-2) to TRBJ2-1, with D hard to call. Deletions cut 6 bases from V and 4 bases from J, with 19 bases between. This CDR3 is 16 amino acids long. Germline CDR1 reads LGHDT; CDR2 reads YNNKEL (reference sequence). CDR3 sequence: CASSSSKRNKYNEQFF. The CDR3 DNA reads TGTGCCAGCAGTTCCTCTAAGCGAAATAAATACAATGAGCAGTTCTTC.

The J gene is TRBJ1-6, the V gene TRBV6-4; 8 bases match TRBD1. CDR3 length: 19 amino acids. The ends lost 2 bases at V and 6 bases at J; junction bases unmatched: 15. Germline V gene data show CDR1 as MRHNA and CDR2 as SNTAGT. The CDR3 reads CASSDPRTGQPTINSPLHF. As DNA, the CDR3 is TGTGCCAGCAGTGACCCTAGGACAGGGCAACCAACCATTAATTCACCCCTCCACTTT.

V usage is TRBV5-4 and J usage is TRBJ1-1; D is ambiguous. The V gene's germline CDR1 is SGHNT and CDR2 YYREEE (reference sequence). This CDR3 has 14 amino acids. The V gene lost 0 bases and the J gene lost 2 bases, with 8 bases spanning the gap. CDR3 in amino acids: CASSLVGSNTEAFF. For the CDR3, the DNA is TGTGCCAGCAGCTTGGTTGGCAGTAACACTGAAGCTTTCTTT. The whole variable domain, filled in from reference TRBV5-4 and TRBJ1-1, reads ETGVTQSPTHLIKTRGQQVTLRCSSQSGHNTVSWYQQALGQGPQFIFQYYREEENGRGNFPPRFSGLQFPNYSSELNVNALELDDSALYLCASSLVGSNTEAFFGQGTRLTVV.

V gene TRBV14 combines with J gene TRBJ1-1, with D perhaps TRBD1 (5 bases). This CDR3 comprises 13 residues. Deletions cut 2 bases from V and 2 bases from J, with 6 bases between. Germline-derived CDR1 and CDR2 are SGHDN and FVKESK. Written as DNA, the CDR3 is TGTGCCAGCAGCCAACAGGGAAACACTGAAGCTTTCTTT. Residues: CASSQQGNTEAFF.

The chain is built from TRBV24-1 and TRBJ1-6; 7 nucleotides agree with TRBD1. V gave up 4 bases and J gave up 10 bases; unmatched junction bases: 21. The germline gives CDR1 KGHDR, CDR2 SFDVKD. CDR3 length: 19 amino acids. The CDR3 DNA follows: TGTGCCACCAGTGACTATAAAGGGGGACAGACCTTAAGTGGGTCACCCCTCCACTTT. Protein product: CATSDYKGGQTLSGSPLHF.

The V gene is TRBV10-3, the J gene TRBJ1-6; D may be TRBD1 (6 bases). V was clipped by 6 bases and J by 2 bases, with 11 bases between them. The CDR3 spans 15 residues. CDR1 and CDR2 (germline): ENHRY, SYGVKD. The CDR3 spells CAISATGTYNSPLHF. CDR3 nucleotide sequence: TGTGCCATCAGCGCAACAGGGACCTATAATTCACCCCTCCACTTT.

The rearrangement uses TRBV2 and TRBJ2-1; TRBD1 agrees at 10 bases. The germline CDR1 and CDR2 sequences are SNHLY and FYNNEI. The trim removed 7 bases at V and 6 bases at J, leaving 9 bases unmatched. The CDR3 is 15 residues long. CDR3 sequence reads: CASTEGGQGGNEQFF. CDR3 nucleotide sequence: TGTGCCAGCACCGAGGGAGGACAGGGGGGCAATGAGCAGTTCTTC.

J is TRBJ2-5 and V is TRBV4-3; perhaps TRBD2 as D (6 bases). This CDR3 spans 14 amino acids. Trimming removed 8 bases at V and 5 bases at J, with 18 bases between. Germline CDR1 is LGHNA and CDR2 is YSLEER. The CDR3 nucleotides are TGCGCCAGCGCGGGGCAGGTCCATGGGGAGACCCAGTACTTC. Protein: CASAGQVHGETQYF.

The chain employs TRBV29-1 and TRBJ1-2; the D gene is possibly TRBD1 (5 bases). The V end lost 3 bases, the J end lost 3 bases, and 20 bases lay between the germline ends. Germline assignment: CDR1 SQVTM and CDR2 ANQGSEA. This CDR3 region has 16 residues. In DNA, the CDR3 is TGCAGCGTTGATTTTTCCGCAGGGCCCTTAGACTATGGCTACACCTTC. Its translation: CSVDFSAGPLDYGYTF.